The 12 T cell receptor beta chains below were found in one sample sequenced in a study of shared clonotypes between healthy human individuals. Sequencing was performed with immunoSEQ multiplex PCR; in TCRdb, only in-frame clones are kept and a portion is missing. Of 600,000 to 700,000 clones in the sample, 55% to 85% were seen once. Sequencing was performed on memory CD4+ T cells sorted from blood. Subset here: CD45RA-negative fraction. Receptors were obtained from a woman aged 30 to 39 in good health.

The gene calls are TRBV7-6 and TRBJ1-1; D call uncertain. Germline CDR1 is SGHVS and CDR2 is FNYEAQ. CDR3 length equals 13 residues. The V gene lost 1 base and the J gene lost 5 bases, with 8 bases spanning the gap. The CDR3 protein is CASSLELFTEAFF. The CDR3 coding sequence is TGTGCCAGCAGCTTAGAATTGTTTACTGAAGCTTTCTTT.

The rearrangement links TRBV7-9 to TRBJ2-3, with D possibly being TRBD1 (6 bases). Germline lookup yields CDR1 SEHNR and CDR2 FQNEAQ (reference sequence). The V end lost 6 bases, the J end lost 2 bases, and 12 bases lay between the germline ends. The CDR3 contains 14 residues. CDR3 loop: CASRLGQNTDTQYF. The CDR3 DNA reads as TGTGCCAGCAGGCTCGGACAGAACACAGATACGCAGTATTTT.

This clone showed up just once. This chain joins TRBV5-8 and TRBJ2-7, with 7 bases lining up with TRBD2. The germline V gene encodes CDR1 SGHTS and CDR2 YDEGEE. The CDR3 loop spans 14 amino acids. Trimming removed 2 bases from V and 3 bases from J; junction bases left unmatched: 5. CDR3 residues: CASSFGGGGYEQYF. CDR3 nucleotides: TGTGCCAGCAGCTTTGGCGGCGGGGGCTACGAGCAGTACTTC. Filled out from reference TRBV5-8 and TRBJ2-7, the complete variable domain reads EAGVTQSPTHLIKTRGQQATLRCSPISGHTSVYWYQQALGLGLQFLLWYDEGEERNRGNFPPRFSGRQFPNYSSELNVNALELEDSALYLCASSFGGGGYEQYFGPGTRLTVT.

This chain joins TRBV5-1 and TRBJ2-1; TRBD1 or TRBD2 may be the D gene (7 bases each). The CDR3 runs to 14 residues. Germline V gene data show CDR1 as SGHRS and CDR2 as YFSETQ. V lost 1 base and J lost 8, with 13 bases in between. CDR3 amino acids: CASSLTGEGDEQFF. DNA of the CDR3: TGCGCCAGCAGCTTGACAGGGGAGGGGGATGAGCAGTTCTTC.

In the case of this clone: Being one base from a much bigger clone, this may be a read error. Other DNA sequences in the sample encode the same CDR3. This chain uses TRBV25-1 with TRBJ2-7, with no clear D. Germline values: CDR1 MGHDK, CDR2 SYGVNS. CDR3 size: 11 residues. V lost 4 bases and J 3 bases, leaving 4 bases between the germline ends. DNA for the CDR3: TGTGCCAGCAGTGGATACTACGAGCAGTACTTC. This codes for CASSGYYEQYF.

The J gene is TRBJ2-7, the V gene TRBV7-9, with a weak D call TRBD1 (5 bases). CDR1 and CDR2 from the germline V gene are SEHNR and FQNEAQ (reference sequence). V dropped 1 base and J dropped 5 bases, with 12 bases sitting between them. The CDR3 contains 14 residues. CDR3 loop: CASSLGGPLDEQYF. CDR3 DNA: TGTGCCAGCAGCTTAGGGGGCCCCCTGGACGAGCAGTACTTC.

This clone came up once. The chain has TRBV28 and TRBJ1-2; tentatively, D is TRBD1 (5 bases). This CDR3 comprises 13 residues. The V end was cut by 10 bases, the J end by 8 bases, with 20 bases between. CDR1 and CDR2 from the germline V gene are MDHEN and SYDVKM. CDR3 bases: TGTGCCACCTCCAAAGGGGAACGGCGGGGCTACACCTTC. Translated: CATSKGERRGYTF.

CDR3 sequence reads: CASRRDSSNYGYTF. CDR3 DNA sequence: TGTGCCAGCAGGAGGGACAGTTCTAACTATGGCTACACCTTC. The chain recombines TRBV6-5 with TRBJ1-2, with 7 bases identical to TRBD1. The V gene's germline CDR1 is MNHEY and CDR2 SVGAGI. V lost 6 bases to trimming and J lost 0 bases; unmatched junction nucleotides: 4. The CDR3 has 14 amino acids.

V gene TRBV9 combines with J gene TRBJ2-7; 7 bases map to TRBD1. The length of the CDR3 is 14 residues. The V gene end was trimmed by 2 bases and the J gene end by 7 bases; junction bases not matched to a gene: 9. Germline CDR1 and CDR2: SGDLS and YYNGEE. The CDR3 bases are TGTGCCAGCAGCGTCACGGGACAGCCAAGAGAGCAGTACTTC. It codes for CASSVTGQPREQYF.

V usage is TRBV28 and J usage is TRBJ2-4; D is ambiguous. CDR1 MDHEN and CDR2 SYDVKM come from the germline V gene. Trimming removed 8 bases at V and 2 bases at J, with 16 bases between. CDR3 length: 15 residues. The CDR3 coding sequence is TGTGCCAGCGAACAGATCAGGCGGTCCAAAAACATTCAGTACTTC. Its translation is CASEQIRRSKNIQYF.

V gene TRBV6-5 combines with J gene TRBJ2-7, with D possibly being TRBD1 (6 bases). The CDR3 loop spans 13 amino acids. The ends were cut back, 6 bases at V and 1 base at J, with 10 bases in the middle. The germline V gene encodes CDR1 MNHEY and CDR2 SVGAGI. This chain's CDR3 is CASRRQASYEQYF. The DNA for the CDR3 is TGTGCCAGCAGGAGACAGGCTTCCTACGAGCAGTACTTC.

This clone was seen only a few times. The chain has TRBV4-2 and TRBJ2-3, with TRBD2 matching over 12 bases. The CDR3 has 16 amino acids. The germline V gene has CDR1 LGHNA and CDR2 YNFKEQ. V lost 6 bases and J lost 3; bases outside the gene matches: 7. CDR3 nucleotides: TGTGCCAGCAGAAAGACTAGCGGGAGTTTTACAGATACGCAGTATTTT. Residues: CASRKTSGSFTDTQYF.